The rows below give T cell receptor beta chains drawn from one sample of a study of T cell responses to AZD1222 COVID-19 vaccine. The assay was immunoSEQ multiplex PCR, and TCRdb's table has in-frame clones only and misses some. Among roughly 200,000 clones, around 93% were seen once, and the ten largest hold 1%. The source material was peripheral blood, sampled 28 days after the second dose of the MenACWY control vaccine. The receptors originated from an adult who received the MenACWY meningococcal vaccine as a control. Each CDR3 is given with its conserved first and last residue. Each record gives: J gene, V gene, CDR3 protein.

j_call: TRBJ2-7; v_call: TRBV2; cdr3_aa: CASSRVYEQYF
j_call: TRBJ1-1; v_call: TRBV18; cdr3_aa: CASSPAISRGTEAFF
j_call: TRBJ2-3; v_call: TRBV5-4; cdr3_aa: CASSLVPSPRGEVADTQYF
j_call: TRBJ1-2; v_call: TRBV3-1/TRBV3-2; cdr3_aa: CASSHLYGYTF
j_call: TRBJ1-4; v_call: TRBV7-2; cdr3_aa: CASSSLSTNEKLFF
j_call: TRBJ2-1; v_call: TRBV9; cdr3_aa: CASSQNPSSYNEQFF
j_call: TRBJ1-1; v_call: TRBV2; cdr3_aa: CASIEITHRVTEAFF
j_call: TRBJ1-1; v_call: TRBV2; cdr3_aa: CASSPKMNTEAFF
j_call: TRBJ2-5; v_call: TRBV3-1/TRBV3-2; cdr3_aa: CASSQGTGQETQYF
j_call: TRBJ2-5; v_call: TRBV6-5; cdr3_aa: CATRGRGGRETQYF
j_call: TRBJ1-1; v_call: TRBV5-4; cdr3_aa: CASSLSRANTEAFF
j_call: TRBJ2-2; v_call: TRBV7-2; cdr3_aa: CASSPQSTGELFF
j_call: TRBJ2-5; v_call: TRBV15; cdr3_aa: CATSRDRHQETQYF
j_call: TRBJ2-3; v_call: TRBV4-2; cdr3_aa: CASSQSSGADTQYF
j_call: TRBJ2-3; v_call: TRBV6-1; cdr3_aa: CASSDRGAMGTDTQYF
j_call: TRBJ1-4; v_call: TRBV24-1; cdr3_aa: CATSDRSAADNEKLFF
j_call: TRBJ2-7; v_call: TRBV5-1; cdr3_aa: CASSLETGNSYEQYF
j_call: TRBJ2-5; v_call: TRBV6-6; cdr3_aa: CASSYRTGGGETQYF
j_call: TRBJ1-5; v_call: TRBV19; cdr3_aa: CASSIATNQPQHF
j_call: TRBJ2-2; v_call: TRBV5-1; cdr3_aa: CASSLELAGNTGELFF
j_call: TRBJ1-2; v_call: TRBV28; cdr3_aa: CASSLPDGGYTF
j_call: TRBJ1-1; v_call: TRBV19; cdr3_aa: CASSPRQGGDEAFF
j_call: TRBJ1-2; v_call: TRBV28; cdr3_aa: CASQVQGNYGYTF
j_call: TRBJ1-2; v_call: TRBV19; cdr3_aa: CASSTTRQGQSGYTF
j_call: TRBJ2-1; v_call: TRBV7-6; cdr3_aa: CASSLDRVNEQFF
j_call: TRBJ1-1; v_call: TRBV7-2; cdr3_aa: CASSLVGQEHFF
j_call: TRBJ2-7; v_call: TRBV24-1; cdr3_aa: CATSDSQGTGSNEQYF
j_call: TRBJ1-2; v_call: TRBV2; cdr3_aa: CASGQDYGYTF
j_call: TRBJ2-1; v_call: TRBV3-1/TRBV3-2; cdr3_aa: CASSQSTGFGGEQFF
j_call: TRBJ1-2; v_call: TRBV5-6; cdr3_aa: CASSIERGNYGYTF
j_call: TRBJ1-5; v_call: TRBV6-2/TRBV6-3; cdr3_aa: CASSYLGSRNQPQHF
j_call: TRBJ1-4; v_call: TRBV2; cdr3_aa: CASSAQGQMGEKLFF
j_call: TRBJ2-7; v_call: TRBV3-1/TRBV3-2; cdr3_aa: CASSQEGGLTYEQYF